One sample yielded the 30 T cell receptor beta chains listed below, sequenced in a study of blood T cells in healthy people across ages. Next came a second PCR, run for roughly 6 to 11 cycles, which used a sample-barcoded 5' primer along with a J-beta primer mix. TCRdb processed the 5' RACE reads anew with MiXCR; each CDR3 protein has one entry. The table has 550,000 to 700,000 distinct CDR3 sequences, approximately 25% seen once. The sequenced material came from blood. These receptors were obtained from a woman in her 70s in good health.

The chain carries TRBV5-4 and TRBJ2-3; D perhaps matches TRBD2 (6 bases). V lost 4 bases and J 2 bases, leaving 14 bases between the germline ends. The CDR3 has 15 amino acids. The germline V gene has CDR1 SGHNT and CDR2 YYREEE (reference sequence). In DNA form, the CDR3 reads TGTGCCAGCAGCCCTAGGGACTTGCACACAGATACGCAGTATTTT. Its protein is CASSPRDLHTDTQYF.

The chain recombines TRBV5-1 with TRBJ1-1, with D uncertain. The CDR3 is 14 amino acids. Trimming took off 6 bases at V and 2 bases at J, with 14 bases between the two ends. CDR1 SGHRS and CDR2 YFSETQ come from the germline V gene. Here the CDR3 DNA reads TGCGCCAGCACCGAACAGCCCGCTAACACTGAAGCTTTCTTT. It translates to CASTEQPANTEAFF.

This clonotype was recorded a few times. The CDR3 protein is CASRPLPGRAAYF. The CDR3 coding sequence is TGTGCCAGCAGACCCTTACCTGGAAGGGCCGCGTACTTC. The J gene is TRBJ2-4, the V gene TRBV6-5; D is undetermined. The CDR3 consists of 13 residues. From germline, CDR1 is MNHEY and CDR2 SVGAGI. Between the trimmed V and J ends, which lost 6 bases and 15 bases, there was a span of 21 bases.

This clonotype has just a few counts. The V gene is TRBV5-1, the J gene TRBJ2-5, with TRBD2 as a possible D gene (6 bases). The germline gives CDR1 SGHRS, CDR2 YFSETQ. V lost 0 bases and J 10 bases, leaving 16 bases between the germline ends. CDR3 size: 14 residues. This CDR3 reads CASSLETAGKLQYF. DNA for the CDR3: TGCGCCAGCAGCTTGGAGACGGCGGGAAAACTCCAGTACTTC.

This clonotype was seen once. This CDR3 is CASSLTWVLAWETQYF. Written as DNA, the CDR3 is TGTGCCAGCAGCCTTACTTGGGTCCTAGCGTGGGAGACCCAGTACTTC. This chain connects TRBV7-2 to TRBJ2-5, with TRBD2 as a possible D gene (6 bases). Germline CDR1 reads SGHTA; CDR2 reads FQGNSA. The CDR3 consists of 16 residues. V lost 5 bases, J lost 5 bases, and 21 bases lay in between.

About this clonotype: This CDR3 fails to terminate in the conserved phenylalanine or tryptophan, so it likely reflects a read error. The chain links TRBV5-1 to TRBJ1-2; 7 positions agree with TRBD1. Germline V gene data show CDR1 as SGHRS and CDR2 as YFSETQ. V was pared by 0 bases and J by 2 bases, with 7 bases of the junction left unmatched. The CDR3 has 16 residues. The CDR3 sequence: CASSLDPPGQNYGYTI. As DNA, the CDR3 is TGCGCCAGCAGCTTGGACCCTCCGGGACAGAACTATGGCTACACCATC.

The genes are TRBV7-2 and TRBJ1-2; D unclear. The V end lost 0 bases, the J end lost 0 bases, and 8 bases lay between the germline ends. CDR3 length: 15 amino acids. Germline V gene sequence: CDR1 SGHTA, CDR2 FQGNSA. CDR3 DNA: TGTGCCAGCAGCTTAGCCGGCAGTCCTAACTATGGCTACACCTTC. Protein: CASSLAGSPNYGYTF.

This sequence joins TRBV7-8 and TRBJ2-5, with D perhaps TRBD1 or TRBD2 (5 bases each). There are 14 residues in the CDR3. V was clipped by 0 bases and J by 3 bases, with 8 bases between them. The germline V gene has CDR1 SGHVS and CDR2 FQNEAQ. The CDR3, as DNA: TGTGCCAGCAGCTTAGCGTGGGGGAAAGAGACCCAGTACTTC. Translation: CASSLAWGKETQYF.

The chain is built from TRBV5-1 and TRBJ1-4, with D unresolved. The germline gives CDR1 SGHRS, CDR2 YFSETQ. The V end was cut by 0 bases, the J end by 0 bases, with 21 bases between. The CDR3 runs 20 residues. This CDR3 is CASSLGAEIGRTATNEKLFF. CDR3 in DNA: TGCGCCAGCAGCTTGGGAGCGGAGATCGGCAGGACGGCAACTAATGAAAAACTGTTTTTT. The full variable domain, with the rest looked up from reference TRBV5-1 and TRBJ1-4, is KAGVTQTPRYLIKTRGQQVTLSCSPISGHRSVSWYQQTPGQGLQFLFEYFSETQRNKGNFPGRFSGRQFSNSRSEMNVSTLELGDSALYLCASSLGAEIGRTATNEKLFFGSGTQLSVL.

The chain has TRBV7-2 and TRBJ1-1; the D is unclear. There are 17 residues in the CDR3. Trimming left V 0 bases short and J 1 base short, with 15 bases between. Looked up from germline, CDR1 is SGHTA and CDR2 is FQGNSA. The DNA of the CDR3 is TGTGCCAGCAGCTTAGCGTTTGCCTATATGGGGAACACTGAAGCTTTCTTT. Residues: CASSLAFAYMGNTEAFF.

At least ten counts were recorded for this clonotype. The chain recombines TRBV6-2 or TRBV6-3 with TRBJ2-5; TRBD2 agrees at 8 bases. V was clipped by 7 bases and J by 6 bases; unmatched bases: 13. Germline CDR1 and CDR2: MNHEY and SVGEGT. This CDR3 spans 15 amino acids. The CDR3 loop is CASIDGGAGMKTQYF. Here the CDR3 DNA reads TGTGCCAGCATCGACGGGGGGGCCGGTATGAAGACCCAGTACTTC.

This clonotype was counted a few times. This sequence joins TRBV4-2 and TRBJ2-7, with a possible D match to TRBD1 (5 bases). The germline V and J ends were trimmed by 2 bases and 5 bases, with 19 bases remaining between them. Germline lookup yields CDR1 LGHNA and CDR2 YNFKEQ. The CDR3 is made up of 16 amino acids. The CDR3 loop is CASSQQVRAPGNEQYF. In DNA, the CDR3 is TGTGCCAGCAGCCAACAGGTCAGGGCCCCAGGGAACGAGCAGTACTTC.

The V gene is TRBV4-1, the J gene TRBJ2-1; D not certain. The J call is uncertain, as TRBJ2-5 better fits the DNA end. The CDR3 has 13 residues. CDR1 MGHRA and CDR2 YSYEKL come from the germline V gene. The CDR3 nucleotides read TGCGCCAGCAGCACAGACTCTTGCGAGACCCAGTACTTC. Translation: CASSTDSCETQYF.

This sequence joins TRBV29-1 and TRBJ2-3, with 14 bases aligning to TRBD2. V was pared by 6 bases and J by 2 bases, with 7 bases of the junction left unmatched. CDR3 size: 16 residues. The germline V gene has CDR1 SQVTM and CDR2 ANQGSEA. The CDR3 reads CSVVRTSGGNTDTQYF. As DNA, the CDR3 is TGCAGCGTGGTTAGGACTAGCGGGGGGAACACAGATACGCAGTATTTT.

The rearrangement uses TRBV6-4 and TRBJ1-2; TRBD1 matches 9 bases. V dropped 6 bases and J dropped 3; count of bases not matched to a gene: 8. The CDR3 is 15 amino acids. CDR1 is MRHNA and CDR2 is SNTAGT in the germline V gene. The CDR3 spells CASRNTGGSDYGYTF. The CDR3 DNA is TGTGCCAGCAGAAATACAGGGGGCAGTGACTATGGCTACACCTTC.

This clonotype has only a few counts. This chain links TRBV4-2 with TRBJ2-5; D is possibly TRBD1 or TRBD2 (5 bases each). The germline V and J ends were trimmed by 6 bases and 5 bases, with 13 bases remaining between them. The CDR3 loop spans 13 amino acids. CDR1 LGHNA and CDR2 YNFKEQ come from the germline V gene. CDR3 region: CASSRDHGETQYF. The DNA for the CDR3 is TGTGCCAGCAGTCGGGACCATGGGGAGACCCAGTACTTC.

The rearrangement links TRBV7-9 to TRBJ2-1, with D perhaps assigned TRBD1 or TRBD2 (5 bases each). The CDR3 totals 14 residues. V lost 5 bases and J 6 bases, leaving 14 bases between the germline ends. From germline, CDR1 is SEHNR and CDR2 FQNEAQ (reference sequence). CDR3 amino acids: CASSLMDGTNEQFF. For the CDR3, the DNA is TGTGCCAGCAGCCTGATGGACGGGACCAATGAGCAGTTCTTC. Full variable domain (remainder filled in from reference TRBV7-9 and TRBJ2-1): DTGVSQNPRHKITKRGQNVTFRCDPISEHNRLYWYRQTLGQGPEFLTYFQNEAQLEKSRLLSDRFSAERPKGSFSTLEIQRTEQGDSAMYLCASSLMDGTNEQFFGPGTRLTVL.

The chain uses TRBV11-2 and TRBJ2-1; D is unclear. The CDR3 totals 13 residues. V dropped 5 bases and J dropped 6 bases, with 11 bases sitting between them. Germline values: CDR1 SGHAT, CDR2 FQNNGV. The CDR3 coding sequence is TGTGCCAGCAGCCGCGGACCCTCCAATGAGCAGTTCTTC. It yields the protein CASSRGPSNEQFF.

The CDR3 reads CASSTTTSGRTYEQYF. In nucleotides, the CDR3 is TGTGCCAGCAGCACAACGACTAGCGGGAGGACCTACGAGCAGTACTTC. This chain links TRBV7-9 with TRBJ2-5; 13 nucleotides match TRBD2. The DNA matches TRBJ2-7 better at its end, which makes the J call doubtful. Germline V CDR1 and CDR2: SEHNR, FQNEAQ (reference sequence). The CDR3 loop spans 16 amino acids.

This clonotype was counted between two and nine times. V gene TRBV12-3 or TRBV12-4 combines with J gene TRBJ1-4; D gene uncertain. The germline V and J ends were trimmed by 2 bases and 4 bases, with 2 bases remaining between them. This CDR3 is 12 amino acids long. The CDR3 DNA sequence: TGTGCCAGCAGTTTAAATAATGAAAAACTGTTTTTT. As protein: CASSLNNEKLFF.

In its sample, this clonotype was seen many times. The gene calls are TRBV29-1 and TRBJ2-5; D might be TRBD2 (5 bases). CDR3 length: 12 residues. CDR1 is SQVTM, CDR2 ANQGSEA, per germline. V lost 3 bases to trimming and J lost 2 bases, with 7 bases between them. CDR3 nucleotides: TGCAGCGTTGAGTGGACTCAAGAGACCCAGTACTTC. Translating it yields CSVEWTQETQYF. Complete variable domain (other parts from reference TRBV29-1 and TRBJ2-5): SAVISQKPSRDICQRGTSLTIQCQVDSQVTMMFWYRQQPGQSLTLIATANQGSEATYESGFVIDKFPISRPNLTFSTLTVSNMSPEDSSIYLCSVEWTQETQYFGPGTRLLVL.

This clonotype showed up just a few times. The chain joins TRBV7-2 to TRBJ2-3, with 12 bases identical to TRBD2. Trimming cost V 4 bases and J 8 bases; bases outside gene matches: 4. From germline, CDR1 is SGHTA and CDR2 FQGNSA. This CDR3 contains 14 residues. The CDR3 bases are TGTGCCAGCAGCTCTAGCGGGGGGGCGGGTACGCAGTATTTT. It translates to CASSSSGGAGTQYF.

The V and J genes are TRBV27 and TRBJ2-7; possible D gene TRBD1, 5 bases. Germline values: CDR1 MNHEY, CDR2 SMNVEV (reference sequence). Between the trimmed V and J ends, which lost 2 bases and 7 bases, there was a span of 9 bases. The CDR3 length is 12 residues. In DNA form, the CDR3 reads TGTGCCAGCAGTTTACAGGGTGGGGAGCAGTACTTC. Protein sequence: CASSLQGGEQYF.

The sample holds a few counts of this clonotype. This chain uses TRBV5-1 with TRBJ2-3, with D perhaps matching TRBD2 (6 bases). V was clipped by 4 bases and J by 4 bases, with 28 bases between them. Germline CDR1 and CDR2: SGHRS and YFSETQ. CDR3 length: 19 amino acids. CDR3 nucleotides: TGCGCCAGCAGCGAGTCAGGCAGCGGGTCTCTCGGGGTCCCAGATACGCAGTATTTT. Protein: CASSESGSGSLGVPDTQYF.

This sequence joins TRBV7-6 and TRBJ2-5, with D perhaps matching TRBD2 (5 bases). The V end lost 2 bases, the J end lost 0 bases, and 7 bases lay between the germline ends. Germline CDR1 SGHVS, CDR2 FNYEAQ. The CDR3 spans 14 residues. The DNA for the CDR3 is TGTGCCAGCAGCTTAATCGGGGACCAAGAGACCCAGTACTTC. This gives the protein CASSLIGDQETQYF. The full variable domain, completed using reference TRBV7-6 and TRBJ2-5, is GAGVSQSPRYKVTKRGQDVALRCDPISGHVSLYWYRQALGQGPEFLTYFNYEAQQDKSGLPNDRFSAERPEGSISTLTIQRTEQRDSAMYRCASSLIGDQETQYFGPGTRLLVL.

This clonotype occurred many times. The J gene is TRBJ2-7, the V gene TRBV6-5; no clear D. Germline V gene lookup returns CDR1 MNHEY and CDR2 SVGAGI. The CDR3 covers 11 residues. Trimming took off 3 bases at V and 6 bases at J, with 6 bases between the two ends. In DNA form, the CDR3 reads TGTGCCAGCAGTTATATGGGCGAGCAGTACTTC. Protein: CASSYMGEQYF.

The CDR3 bases are TGTGCCAGCAGCTCCCGCTGGGACGGGACCTACGAGCAGTACTTC. Amino acid sequence: CASSSRWDGTYEQYF. The chain is built from TRBV5-5 and TRBJ2-7, with D perhaps matching TRBD1 or TRBD2 (5 bases each). V was shortened by 3 bases and J by 2 bases, with 15 bases between the two germline ends. The CDR3 length is 15 residues. Per the germline V gene, CDR1 is SGHKS and CDR2 is YYEKEE (reference sequence).

This chain joins TRBV5-1 and TRBJ2-1, with unresolved D. There are 14 residues in the CDR3. The germline V gene encodes CDR1 SGHRS and CDR2 YFSETQ. Deletions cut 2 bases from V and 2 bases from J, with 8 bases between. CDR3 protein: CASSLGQTYNEQFF. In DNA form, the CDR3 reads TGCGCCAGCAGCTTAGGGCAGACCTACAATGAGCAGTTCTTC.

In this sample, this clonotype turned up a few times. The chain uses TRBV9 and TRBJ2-7, with TRBD2 identical over 9 bases. The CDR3 extends over 15 amino acids. Trimming cost V 1 base and J 2 bases; bases outside gene matches: 4. In germline, CDR1 is SGDLS, CDR2 YYNGEE. Here the CDR3 reads CASSVLGGGAYEQYF. The CDR3 nucleotides are TGTGCCAGCAGCGTACTGGGCGGGGGGGCCTACGAGCAGTACTTC.

The chain uses TRBV12-3 or TRBV12-4 and TRBJ1-2; possible D gene TRBD1, 5 bases. Trimming pared 6 bases from V and 6 bases from J, leaving 14 bases between. This CDR3 spans 13 amino acids. CDR3 sequence reads: CASRFRVNDGYTF. In DNA form, the CDR3 reads TGTGCCAGCAGATTCAGGGTTAATGATGGCTACACCTTC.